These 19 T cell receptor beta chains were all obtained from the same sample, sequenced in a study of human T cells and chemical hapten exposure. A single record per CDR3 protein comes from TCRdb applying MiXCR to the RACE reads. The table records some 54,000 distinct CDR3 sequences, less than 10% of them present only once. Time point defined: patch test 2, 6 weeks after DPC sensitization. The treatment is: therapeutic diphenylcyclopropenone sensitization with weekly scalp DPC. The sample here was whole blood, taken in connection with sensitization to the hapten diphenylcyclopropenone (DPC). Every receptor here comes from a woman aged 50 to 60 with alopecia areata. Some clones in this sample may be carry-over from other donors' samples.

The genes are TRBV18 and TRBJ1-2, with TRBD1 identical over 7 bases. Germline V gene data show CDR1 as KGHSH and CDR2 as LQKENI. The J segment lost 3 bases and the V segment lost 6 bases, leaving 4 bases of the junction unmatched. The CDR3 is made up of 13 amino acids. The CDR3 region is CASSPQGDYGYTF. The CDR3, as DNA: TGTGCCAGCTCGCCCCAGGGGGACTATGGCTACACCTTC.

With respect to this clonotype: Compared with germline, one end of the junction differs, possibly owing to a read error. The J gene is TRBJ1-4, the V gene TRBV7-9; no firm D call. CDR1 is SEHNR, CDR2 FQNEAQ, per germline (reference sequence). The CDR3 sequence is 13 residues long. The CDR3 region has the DNA TGTGCCTGCAGCTTAGCCGGTACTGAAAAACTGTTTTTT. It yields the protein CACSLAGTEKLFF.

The chain carries TRBV29-1 and TRBJ1-3; D is possibly TRBD1 (6 bases). V was pared by 2 bases and J by 4 bases, with 6 bases between. CDR1 and CDR2 (germline): SQVTM, ANQGSEA. This CDR3 contains 12 residues. The CDR3 spells CSVETGGNTIYF. CDR3 nucleotide sequence: TGCAGCGTTGAAACAGGGGGAAACACCATATATTTT.

Many counts were recorded for this clonotype. The rearrangement joins TRBV6-2 or TRBV6-3 to TRBJ1-5, with D unresolved. Looked up from germline, CDR1 is MNHEY and CDR2 is SVGEGT. The CDR3 length is 14 residues. Trimming took off 6 bases at V and 1 base at J, with 10 bases between the two ends. CDR3 protein: CASSPSASNQPQHF. DNA for the CDR3: TGTGCCAGCAGCCCGTCGGCGAGCAATCAGCCCCAGCATTTT.

The table lists this clonotype with a few counts. V is TRBV7-9 and J is TRBJ1-3; unclear D gene. CDR1 SEHNR and CDR2 FQNEAQ come from the germline V gene (reference sequence). The CDR3 totals 12 residues. V gave up 0 bases and J gave up 6 bases, with 3 bases separating them. CDR3 region: CASSLAENTIYF. The CDR3 bases are TGTGCCAGCAGCTTAGCAGAAAACACCATATATTTT.

This clonotype has a handful of counts. The V call is TRBV4-3, the J call TRBJ2-7; D is unresolved. V dropped 0 bases and J dropped 0 bases, with 9 bases sitting between them. The CDR3 runs to 15 residues. The germline V gene has CDR1 LGHNA and CDR2 YSLEER. The CDR3 spells CASSQDGSSSYEQYF. The DNA of the CDR3 is TGCGCCAGCAGCCAAGACGGGTCAAGCTCCTACGAGCAGTACTTC.

The table lists this clonotype with a few counts. The rearrangement uses TRBV12-3 or TRBV12-4 and TRBJ2-2, with 9 bases fitting TRBD1. This CDR3 is built from 15 residues. J lost 7 bases, V lost 6 bases, and 9 bases had no gene match. The CDR3 nucleotides are TGTGCCAGCAGCCCACAGGGGGCGTCAGGCGGGGAGCTGTTTTTT. Translated, it gives CASSPQGASGGELFF.

This clonotype was picked up many times. The chain recombines TRBV7-2 with TRBJ1-1; D call uncertain. The CDR3 extends over 15 amino acids. CDR1 is SGHTA, CDR2 FQGNSA, per germline. V was shortened by 1 base and J by 7 bases, with 16 bases between the two germline ends. The DNA for the CDR3 is TGTGCCAGCAGCTTAGAGAGGGCGGATGGTGATGAAGCTTTCTTT. Translated, it gives CASSLERADGDEAFF. Complete variable domain (other parts from reference TRBV7-2 and TRBJ1-1): GAGVSQSPSNKVTEKGKDVELRCDPISGHTALYWYRQSLGQGLEFLIYFQGNSAPDKSGLPSDRFSAERTGGSVSTLTIQRTQQEDSAVYLCASSLERADGDEAFFGQGTRLTVV.

The gene calls are TRBV10-2 and TRBJ2-3, with D possibly being TRBD1 (6 bases). The CDR3 totals 14 residues. The V and J ends lost 7 bases and 0 bases respectively, with 11 bases between them. The V gene's germline CDR1 is WSHSY and CDR2 SAAADI. CDR3 residues: CASKTGHSTDTQYF. The CDR3 nucleotides are TGCGCCAGCAAAACGGGACACAGCACAGATACGCAGTATTTT.

The chain joins TRBV4-2 to TRBJ1-1, with D hard to call. Trimming cost V 0 bases and J 1 base, with 6 bases left between them. Germline loops: CDR1 LGHNA, CDR2 YNFKEQ. This CDR3 has 14 amino acids. This chain's CDR3 is CASSQEPPNTEAFF. The CDR3 DNA reads TGTGCCAGCAGCCAAGAACCCCCGAACACTGAAGCTTTCTTT.

This clonotype was recorded at least ten times. The chain has TRBV18 and TRBJ1-6, with D tentatively TRBD1 (5 bases). The germline V gene has CDR1 KGHSH and CDR2 LQKENI. V was trimmed by 3 bases and J by 14 bases, leaving 20 bases between them. This CDR3 comprises 15 residues. The CDR3 spells CASSPGDGHRGALHF. The CDR3, as DNA: TGTGCCAGCTCACCCGGGGACGGACATCGGGGTGCCCTCCACTTT.

The chain employs TRBV13 and TRBJ1-5; no firm D call. Germline CDR1 reads PRHDT; CDR2 reads FYEKMQ (reference sequence). Trimming took off 3 bases at V and 4 bases at J, with 10 bases between the two ends. The CDR3 totals 14 residues. This CDR3 reads CASSLTRMNQPQHF. CDR3 bases: TGTGCCAGCAGCTTGACCAGGATGAATCAGCCCCAGCATTTT.

In this sample, this clonotype turned up a few times. The chain joins TRBV20-1 to TRBJ2-1; 9 positions agree with TRBD2. The germline gives CDR1 DFQATT, CDR2 SNEGSKA (reference sequence). The length of the CDR3 is 15 residues. V shed 3 bases and J 9 bases; nucleotides not matched to a gene: 12. The CDR3 region is CSARPDSGRVREQFF. CDR3 nucleotides: TGCAGTGCTAGGCCCGATAGCGGGAGAGTGCGTGAGCAGTTCTTC.

The chain links TRBV5-6 to TRBJ2-1; D is uncertain. V was shortened by 0 bases and J by 8 bases, with 9 bases between the two germline ends. The CDR3 extends over 13 amino acids. CDR1 SGHDT and CDR2 YYEEEE come from the germline V gene. In nucleotides, the CDR3 is TGTGCCAGCAGCTTGGAGCCCCCCGATGAGCAGTTCTTC. Translating gives CASSLEPPDEQFF.

The CDR3 spells CASSVAGQQKYF. The CDR3 DNA follows: TGTGCCAGCAGCGTAGCCGGTCAGCAGAAGTATTTT. The rearrangement links TRBV9 to TRBJ2-3; D is unclear. The CDR3 is 12 residues long. V was clipped by 0 bases and J by 13 bases, with 12 bases between them. CDR1 and CDR2 from the germline V gene are SGDLS and YYNGEE.

This clonotype was counted a few times. This chain connects TRBV12-3 or TRBV12-4 to TRBJ2-1, with D hard to call. Trimming removed 5 bases from V and 6 bases from J, with 17 bases in between. The CDR3 runs to 15 residues. The CDR3 DNA sequence: TGTGCCAGCAGTCCTGATCAGCTGCTTTCCAATGAGCAGTTCTTC. Protein: CASSPDQLLSNEQFF.

This rearrangement joins TRBV6-4 to TRBJ1-2; D gene unclear. The CDR3 totals 14 residues. Looked up from germline, CDR1 is MRHNA and CDR2 is SNTAGT. The germline V and J ends were trimmed by 5 bases and 1 base, with 11 bases remaining between them. Here the CDR3 reads CASSPSFLNYGYTF. CDR3 DNA: TGTGCCAGCAGTCCTTCCTTTCTTAACTATGGCTACACCTTC.

The chain is built from TRBV2 and TRBJ1-2; D gene ambiguous. The CDR3 is made up of 11 amino acids. V lost 7 bases to trimming and J lost 2 bases, with 5 bases between them. Germline CDR1 and CDR2: SNHLY and FYNNEI. As DNA, the CDR3 is TGTGCCAGCATGAAGAACTATGGCTACACCTTC. Translated: CASMKNYGYTF.

This clonotype showed up many times. V gene TRBV11-2 combines with J gene TRBJ2-1; TRBD2 matches at 9 bases. CDR1 is SGHAT, CDR2 FQNNGV, per germline. The CDR3 consists of 17 residues. The junction had 12 bases not matched to a gene; V was cut back by 4 bases and J by 5 bases. DNA for the CDR3: TGTGCCAGCAGCTCCCGACTAGCGGCACAAACCCACAATGAGCAGTTCTTC. Amino acids: CASSSRLAAQTHNEQFF.